This T cell receptor (beta chain) was recorded in a study of graft-versus-host responses after intestinal transplantation. Method: immunoSEQ multiplex PCR; TCRdb's copy keeps in-frame clones and lacks some. The sample yields over 80,000 clones, roughly nine tenths seen once. A word on this clone: What it binds is not known.

The study, taken as a whole, reports: Those patients showing graft-donor T cell macrochimerism displayed high graft-versus-host to host-versus-graft clonal ratios in allografts. Maximum circulating GvH clone levels tracked with early post-transplant HvG decreases.

The CDR3 spans 15 residues. V dropped 0 bases and J dropped 5; count of bases not matched to a gene: 4. CDR1 ENHRY and CDR2 SYGVKD come from the germline V gene. The V gene is TRBV10-3, the J gene TRBJ2-1; 7 nucleotides line up with TRBD2. This clonotype was obtained from a human donor who was the organ donor for an intestinal transplant. The sample was unstimulated CD4+ T cells sorted from spleen or lymph node cells, taken before transplant. CDR3 protein: CAISESPAGNNEQFF. CDR3 DNA: TGTGCCATCAGTGAGTCGCCAGCGGGAAACAATGAGCAGTTCTTC.